These T cell receptor beta chains were read from a single sample in a study of cytomegalovirus exposure and HLA in healthy donors. Repertoires were generated with immunoSEQ multiplex PCR, while TCRdb's copy carries only in-frame clones and drops some. The sample has under 200,000 clones, around three quarters seen once. Sequenced material: PBMCs. The source is a man between 35 and 55 years old in good health and CMV-seronegative. Each CDR3 is given with its conserved first and last residue. D genes are given only for firm matches. The size entry is marked missing in some rows and otherwise reads once, few, many or a size class.

v_call: TRBV7-9; j_call: TRBJ2-2; clone_size: .; d_call: .; cdr3_aa: CASSLPGRALTGELFF; cdr3_nt: TGTGCCAGCAGCTTACCCGGGCGGGCCCTCACCGGGGAGCTGTTTTTT
v_call: TRBV6-7; j_call: TRBJ2-7; clone_size: few; d_call: TRBD1; cdr3_aa: CASTGGDREFDEQYF; cdr3_nt: TGTGCCAGCACAGGGGGGGACAGGGAGTTTGACGAGCAGTACTTC
v_call: TRBV5-1; j_call: TRBJ1-4; clone_size: .; d_call: TRBD1; cdr3_aa: CASSTGQGGTEKLFF; cdr3_nt: TGCGCCAGCAGCACCGGACAGGGAGGGACTGAAAAACTGTTTTTT
v_call: TRBV11-2; j_call: TRBJ1-3; clone_size: once; d_call: .; cdr3_aa: CASSLGRGGNTIYF; cdr3_nt: TGTGCCAGCAGCTTGGGCAGGGGAGGAAACACCATATATTTT
v_call: TRBV5-1; j_call: TRBJ1-2; clone_size: .; d_call: .; cdr3_aa: CASSLTATGTGVYGYTF; cdr3_nt: TGCGCCAGCAGCTTGACTGCCACCGGGACGGGGGTTTATGGCTACACCTTC
v_call: TRBV2; j_call: TRBJ1-5; clone_size: once; d_call: .; cdr3_aa: CASSASGDQPQHF; cdr3_nt: TGTGCCAGCAGTGCGTCAGGGGATCAGCCCCAGCATTTT
v_call: TRBV5-1; j_call: TRBJ1-2; clone_size: .; d_call: .; cdr3_aa: CASSLDKVYGYTF; cdr3_nt: TGCGCCAGCAGCCTGGACAAAGTCTATGGCTACACCTTC
v_call: TRBV27; j_call: TRBJ2-3; clone_size: .; d_call: .; cdr3_aa: CASSLSYTDTQYF; cdr3_nt: TGTGCCAGCAGTTTAAGCTACACAGATACGCAGTATTTT
v_call: TRBV27; j_call: TRBJ1-2; clone_size: .; d_call: .; cdr3_aa: CASRPNGGGGYTF; cdr3_nt: TGTGCCAGCAGACCTAACGGGGGAGGTGGCTACACCTTC
v_call: TRBV19; j_call: TRBJ1-1; clone_size: .; d_call: .; cdr3_aa: CASSMEDQGLATEAFF; cdr3_nt: TGTGCCAGTAGTATGGAGGACCAGGGACTTGCCACTGAAGCTTTCTTT
v_call: TRBV4-1; j_call: TRBJ1-2; clone_size: .; d_call: .; cdr3_aa: CASSQDPSHSYGYTF; cdr3_nt: TGCGCCAGCAGCCAAGACCCATCCCATTCCTATGGCTACACCTTC
v_call: TRBV9; j_call: TRBJ2-1; clone_size: .; d_call: .; cdr3_aa: CASSFSGVSSYNEQFF; cdr3_nt: TGTGCCAGCAGCTTTAGCGGAGTAAGCTCCTACAATGAGCAGTTCTTC
v_call: TRBV6-1; j_call: TRBJ2-1; clone_size: .; d_call: TRBD2; cdr3_aa: CASSEGEAGGPFFHYNEQFF; cdr3_nt: TGTGCCAGCAGTGAAGGAGAAGCGGGAGGGCCGTTCTTCCATTACAATGAGCAGTTCTTC
v_call: TRBV30; j_call: TRBJ2-1; clone_size: .; d_call: TRBD1; cdr3_aa: CAWRTGQLNEQFF; cdr3_nt: TGTGCCTGGAGGACGGGACAGCTGAATGAGCAGTTCTTC
v_call: TRBV5-1; j_call: TRBJ1-1; clone_size: .; d_call: .; cdr3_aa: CASSLEPTGTEAFF; cdr3_nt: TGCGCCAGCAGCTTGGAACCGACGGGCACTGAAGCTTTCTTT
v_call: TRBV14; j_call: TRBJ2-1; clone_size: .; d_call: TRBD2; cdr3_aa: CASSQVSPSGNLYNEQFF; cdr3_nt: TGTGCCAGCAGCCAAGTTTCCCCTAGCGGGAATTTGTACAATGAGCAGTTCTTC
v_call: TRBV7-2; j_call: TRBJ2-3; clone_size: .; d_call: .; cdr3_aa: CASSLQPGVYADTQYF; cdr3_nt: TGTGCCAGCAGCTTACAGCCAGGGGTTTACGCAGATACGCAGTATTTT
v_call: TRBV19; j_call: TRBJ2-7; clone_size: .; d_call: TRBD1; cdr3_aa: CASAPRQGAYEQYF; cdr3_nt: TGTGCCAGTGCCCCCAGACAGGGGGCCTACGAGCAGTACTTC
v_call: TRBV9; j_call: TRBJ2-1; clone_size: .; d_call: .; cdr3_aa: CASSVVGPGRGNEQFF; cdr3_nt: TGTGCCAGCAGCGTAGTGGGGCCAGGAAGGGGCAATGAGCAGTTCTTC
v_call: TRBV7-2; j_call: TRBJ1-2; clone_size: .; d_call: TRBD1; cdr3_aa: CASSLQGVTPNYGYTF; cdr3_nt: TGTGCCAGCAGCTTACAGGGGGTGACCCCTAACTATGGCTACACCTTC
v_call: TRBV27; j_call: TRBJ1-2; clone_size: .; d_call: .; cdr3_aa: CASSPGPPRQGNYGYTF; cdr3_nt: TGTGCCAGCAGTCCGGGACCCCCTCGGCAGGGGAACTATGGCTACACCTTC
v_call: TRBV5-6; j_call: TRBJ1-3; clone_size: .; d_call: .; cdr3_aa: CASSLFRAGNTIYF; cdr3_nt: TGTGCCAGCAGCTTATTCAGGGCTGGAAACACCATATATTTT
v_call: TRBV25-1; j_call: TRBJ1-4; clone_size: few; d_call: TRBD1; cdr3_aa: CASRGGTDNEKLFF; cdr3_nt: TGTGCCAGCAGAGGCGGGACAGATAATGAAAAACTGTTTTTT
v_call: TRBV5-4; j_call: TRBJ1-1; clone_size: .; d_call: TRBD1; cdr3_aa: CASSLDGTGGNTEAFF; cdr3_nt: TGTGCCAGCAGCTTGGACGGGACAGGGGGTAACACTGAAGCTTTCTTT
v_call: TRBV7-3; j_call: TRBJ2-1; clone_size: few; d_call: .; cdr3_aa: CASSPSTSRGTSEQFF; cdr3_nt: TGTGCCAGCAGCCCCTCGACTAGCAGGGGGACTAGTGAGCAGTTCTTC
v_call: TRBV18; j_call: TRBJ1-3; clone_size: .; d_call: .; cdr3_aa: CASSPNPAGAGNTIYF; cdr3_nt: TGTGCCAGCTCACCAAACCCGGCAGGGGCTGGAAACACCATATATTTT
v_call: TRBV19; j_call: TRBJ2-5; clone_size: few; d_call: TRBD1; cdr3_aa: CASSFRGLETQYF; cdr3_nt: TGTGCCAGTAGTTTCAGGGGGCTGGAGACCCAGTACTTC
v_call: TRBV12-5; j_call: TRBJ2-3; clone_size: .; d_call: .; cdr3_aa: CASGLGRYPGDTQYF; cdr3_nt: TGTGCTAGTGGTTTGGGGCGGTACCCGGGGGATACGCAGTATTTT